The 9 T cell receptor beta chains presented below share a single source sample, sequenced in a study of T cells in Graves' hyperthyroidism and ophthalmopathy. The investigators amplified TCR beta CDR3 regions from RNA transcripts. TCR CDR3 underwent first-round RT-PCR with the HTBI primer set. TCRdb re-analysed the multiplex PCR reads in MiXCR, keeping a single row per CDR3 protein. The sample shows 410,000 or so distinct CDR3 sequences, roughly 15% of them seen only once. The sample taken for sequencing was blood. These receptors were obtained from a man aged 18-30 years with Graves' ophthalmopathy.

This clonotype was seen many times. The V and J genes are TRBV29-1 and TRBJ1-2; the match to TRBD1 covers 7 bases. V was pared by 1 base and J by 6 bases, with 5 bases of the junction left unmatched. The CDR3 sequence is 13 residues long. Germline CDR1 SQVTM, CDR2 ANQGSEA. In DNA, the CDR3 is TGCAGCGTTGAAGGTGGGACAGCCGATGGCTACACCTTC. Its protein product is CSVEGGTADGYTF.

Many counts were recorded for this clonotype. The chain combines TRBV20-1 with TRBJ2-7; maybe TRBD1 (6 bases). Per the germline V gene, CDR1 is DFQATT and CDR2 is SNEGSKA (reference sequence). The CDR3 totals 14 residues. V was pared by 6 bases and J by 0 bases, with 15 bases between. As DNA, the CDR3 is TGCAGTGCGCTCAGGACAGCAAGCTCCTACGAGCAGTACTTC. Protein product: CSALRTASSYEQYF.

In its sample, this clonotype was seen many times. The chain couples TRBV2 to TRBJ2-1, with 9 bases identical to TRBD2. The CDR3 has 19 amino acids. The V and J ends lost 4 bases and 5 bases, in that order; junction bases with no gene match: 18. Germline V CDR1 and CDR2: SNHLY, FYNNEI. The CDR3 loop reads CASSGVPRAGGPLHNEQFF. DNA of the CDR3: TGTGCCAGCAGTGGGGTCCCGAGGGCGGGGGGGCCTCTCCACAATGAGCAGTTCTTC.

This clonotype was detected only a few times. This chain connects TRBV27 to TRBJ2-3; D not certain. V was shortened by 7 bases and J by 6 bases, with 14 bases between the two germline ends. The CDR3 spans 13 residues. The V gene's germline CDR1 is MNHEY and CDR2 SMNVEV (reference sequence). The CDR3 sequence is CASMSWVQDTQYF. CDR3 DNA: TGTGCCAGCATGAGTTGGGTGCAGGATACGCAGTATTTT.

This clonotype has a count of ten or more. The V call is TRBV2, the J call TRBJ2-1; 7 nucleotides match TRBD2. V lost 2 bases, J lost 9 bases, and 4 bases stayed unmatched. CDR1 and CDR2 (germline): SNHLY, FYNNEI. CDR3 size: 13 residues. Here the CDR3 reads CASSEREVGEQFF. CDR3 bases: TGTGCCAGCAGTGAACGGGAGGTTGGTGAGCAGTTCTTC.

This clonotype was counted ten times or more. In nucleotides, the CDR3 is TGTGCCAGCAGCCTCGGGCAGGGAGCTTCACCCCTCCACTTT. It is translated as CASSLGQGASPLHF. The rearrangement joins TRBV11-2 to TRBJ1-6; a possible D gene is TRBD1 (5 bases). The germline V gene encodes CDR1 SGHAT and CDR2 FQNNGV. Trimming removed 5 bases from V and 9 bases from J, with 14 bases in between. The CDR3 is made up of 14 amino acids.

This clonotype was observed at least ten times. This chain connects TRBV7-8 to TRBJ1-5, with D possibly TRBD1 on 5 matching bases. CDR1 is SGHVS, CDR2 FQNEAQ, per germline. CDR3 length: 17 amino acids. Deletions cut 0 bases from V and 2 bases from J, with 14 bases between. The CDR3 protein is CASSLAAQGAGNQPQHF. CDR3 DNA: TGTGCCAGCAGCTTAGCCGCCCAGGGTGCCGGCAATCAGCCCCAGCATTTT.

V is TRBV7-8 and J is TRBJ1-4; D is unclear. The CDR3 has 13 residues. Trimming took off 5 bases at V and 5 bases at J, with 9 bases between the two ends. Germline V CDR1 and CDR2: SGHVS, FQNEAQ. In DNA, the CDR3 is TGTGCCAGCAGCCTCTACATAAATGAAAAACTGTTTTTT. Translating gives CASSLYINEKLFF. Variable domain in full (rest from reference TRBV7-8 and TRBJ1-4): GAGVSQSPRYKVAKRGQDVALRCDPISGHVSLFWYQQALGQGPEFLTYFQNEAQLDKSGLPSDRFFAERPEGSVSTLKIQRTQQEDSAVYLCASSLYINEKLFFGSGTQLSVL.

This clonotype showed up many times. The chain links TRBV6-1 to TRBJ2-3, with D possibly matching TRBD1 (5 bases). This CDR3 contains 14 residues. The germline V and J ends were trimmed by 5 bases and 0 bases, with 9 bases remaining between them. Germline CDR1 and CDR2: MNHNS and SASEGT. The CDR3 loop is CASSYRLSTDTQYF. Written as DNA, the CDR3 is TGTGCCAGCAGTTACAGGCTTAGCACAGATACGCAGTATTTT.